One sample yielded the 4 T cell receptor beta chains listed below, sequenced in a study of a mutant IDH1 vaccine in newly diagnosed glioma. Their cognate antigens are unknown. Here immunoSEQ multiplex PCR was the method, and the copy in TCRdb shows in-frame clones only, minus some. The profile covers over 80,000 clones, with 75% to 90% appearing a single time and roughly 5.2% taken by the ten largest. The time point denotes: week 47, end of study. The study gave 300 ug of mutant IDH1 20-mer peptide per vaccine dose, with topical imiquimod. The material was PBMCs, obtained from a glioma patient whose treatment included an IDH1 peptide vaccine. The receptors were sampled from a man in his forties with glioma.

The chain joins TRBV10-3 to TRBJ2-4; maybe TRBD1 (6 bases). The CDR3 covers 12 residues. V was pared by 10 bases and J by 6 bases, with 13 bases between. The germline V gene has CDR1 ENHRY and CDR2 SYGVKD. The CDR3 spells CATRQGPNIQYF. The CDR3 DNA reads TGTGCCACCCGTCAGGGGCCAAACATTCAGTACTTC.

The chain uses TRBV27 and TRBJ2-7; TRBD2 matches at 9 bases. CDR3 length: 14 residues. V shed 3 bases, J shed 12 bases, and the junction held 12 bases outside the gene matches. Germline V CDR1 and CDR2: MNHEY, SMNVEV (reference sequence). As DNA, the CDR3 is TGTGCCAGCAGTTTCGGAGCGGGAGGTTACAAAGTGTACTTC. Residues: CASSFGAGGYKVYF.

The V and J genes are TRBV7-2 and TRBJ2-7; D assignment may be TRBD1 or TRBD2 (6 bases each). V was cut by 5 bases and J by 2 bases, with 16 bases left in between. CDR3 length equals 15 residues. Per the germline V gene, CDR1 is SGHTA and CDR2 is FQGNSA. The CDR3 is CASSRLGGGTYEQYF. Written as DNA, the CDR3 is TGTGCCAGCAGCCGGCTTGGAGGGGGAACCTACGAGCAGTACTTC.

The genes are TRBV29-1 and TRBJ2-7, with TRBD2 matching over 9 bases. The CDR3 loop spans 13 amino acids. Unmatched junction bases numbered 0, after V lost 3 bases and J lost 0 bases. CDR1 and CDR2 from the germline V gene are SQVTM and ANQGSEA. The CDR3 loop reads CSVDSGSSYEQYF. CDR3 coding DNA: TGCAGCGTTGATAGCGGGAGCTCCTACGAGCAGTACTTC.